One T cell receptor beta chain is described in this entry. The data belong to a study of blood T cell repertoires in COVID-19. Study summary: PBMCs, B-cell-depleted T cells, or T cells provided the cDNA or gDNA that made up the material.

Per the study methods: Amplification from reference gene primers served as the basis for estimated nucleated cell counts. The assay was immunoSEQ multiplex PCR, and TCRdb's table has in-frame clones only and misses some. V and J calls and clone size follow that table, whereas D and trimming were derived from the DNA. Among tens of thousands of clones, 90% were seen once, and the ten largest hold about an eighth. The CDR3 sequence is 10 residues long. With 7 bases removed from V and 3 bases from J, the gap between germline ends came to 6 bases. Germline CDR1 GTSNPN, CDR2 SVGIG (reference sequence). The TCR comes from a human donor in a cohort sampled during active COVID-19. Sequencing was carried out using peripheral blood. The rearrangement links TRBV30 to TRBJ1-2, with D unresolved. The CDR3 DNA reads as TGTGCCTCGGGCGACTATGGCTACACCTTC. Residues: CASGDYGYTF.